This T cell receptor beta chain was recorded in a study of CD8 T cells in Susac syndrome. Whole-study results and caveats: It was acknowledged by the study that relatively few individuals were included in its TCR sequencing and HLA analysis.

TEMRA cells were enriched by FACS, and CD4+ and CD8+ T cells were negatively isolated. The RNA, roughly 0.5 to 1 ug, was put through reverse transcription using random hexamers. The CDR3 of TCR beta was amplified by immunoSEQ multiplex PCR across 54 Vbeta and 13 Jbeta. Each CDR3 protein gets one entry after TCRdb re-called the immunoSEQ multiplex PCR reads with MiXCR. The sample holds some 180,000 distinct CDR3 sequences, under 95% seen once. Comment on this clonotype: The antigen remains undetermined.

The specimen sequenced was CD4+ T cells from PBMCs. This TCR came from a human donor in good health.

CDR3 DNA sequence: TGCGCCAGCAGCCAGCAAGGGCATCGGACTGAAGCTTTCTTT. Its protein is CASSQQGHRTEAFF. The chain combines TRBV5-1 with TRBJ1-1; D gene uncertain. The V end was cut by 4 bases, the J end by 5 bases, with 15 bases between. Germline assignment: CDR1 SGHRS and CDR2 YFSETQ. The CDR3 is 14 amino acids.